The clone carrying this T cell receptor (beta chain) was detected many times. The antigen is undetermined. The sample comes from a study of CD8 T cells in ankylosing spondylitis. Study-level points and caveats: Reportedly, matched ankylosing spondylitis synovial fluid was significantly enriched for disease-linked clones. Previously reported in reactive arthritis synovial fluid and blood were some of the motif variants. Among TCR beta sequences, a motif of under ten highly homologous variants appeared characteristic of ankylosing spondylitis blood.

Quantitative barcoded 5'-RACE was used to prepare TCR beta libraries. One entry per CDR3 protein results from TCRdb running MiXCR on the 5' RACE reads. The sample lists 210,000 or so distinct CDR3 sequences, roughly 24% occurring once. Sequencing used blood, either unsorted or a sorted T cell fraction (not recorded which). The receptor comes from a male donor with ankylosing spondylitis or in good health (not recorded which).

CDR3 DNA sequence: TGTGCCAGCAGTTTTGCCTCCGGATACAATCAGCCCCAGCATTTT. It yields the protein CASSFASGYNQPQHF. The chain joins TRBV12-3 or TRBV12-4 to TRBJ1-5; D ambiguous. Trimming left V 3 bases short and J 3 bases short, with 12 bases between. The CDR3 runs to 15 residues.